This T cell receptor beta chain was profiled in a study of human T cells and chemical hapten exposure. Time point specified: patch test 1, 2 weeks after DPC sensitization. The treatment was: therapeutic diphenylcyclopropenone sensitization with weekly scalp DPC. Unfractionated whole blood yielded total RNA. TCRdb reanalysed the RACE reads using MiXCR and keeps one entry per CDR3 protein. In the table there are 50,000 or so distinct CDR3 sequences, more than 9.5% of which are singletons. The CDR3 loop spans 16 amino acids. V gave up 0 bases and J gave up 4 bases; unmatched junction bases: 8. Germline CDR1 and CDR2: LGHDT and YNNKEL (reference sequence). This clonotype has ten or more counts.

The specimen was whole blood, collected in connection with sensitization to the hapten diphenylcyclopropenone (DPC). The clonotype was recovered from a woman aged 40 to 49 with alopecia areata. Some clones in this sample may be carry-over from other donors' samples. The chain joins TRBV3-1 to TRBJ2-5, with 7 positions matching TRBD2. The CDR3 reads CASSQDLRTRPETQYF. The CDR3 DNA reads TGTGCCAGCAGCCAAGATCTGCGGACTAGGCCAGAGACCCAGTACTTC.